Following are 10 T cell receptor beta chains from one sample sequenced in a study of T cell repertoires in cytomegalovirus infection (dated by TCRdb to the late 2010s). TCRdb lists the instrument as Illumina HiSeq 1500. Clones were called with MiXCR by TCRdb after fastp trimmed the public reads at Q25, and only in-frame beta chains were retained. Each CDR3 protein gets just one entry, which takes the most common genes and DNA from the rows behind it. This sample comprises approximately 250,000 distinct CDR3 sequences, approximately 13% of them detected only once. The top ten clonotypes cover 1.5% to 2% of the sample. The specimen was PBMCs. These receptors originate from a human donor in good health (CMV status not recorded). Some clones in this sample may be carry-over from other donors' samples.

This clonotype turned up a few times. The chain is built from TRBV20-1 and TRBJ1-1; no clear D gene. Per the germline V gene, CDR1 is DFQATT and CDR2 is SNEGSKA (reference sequence). The germline V and J ends were trimmed by 0 bases and 1 base, with 9 bases remaining between them. This CDR3 spans 14 amino acids. CDR3 protein: CSARDYHWNTEAFF. The CDR3 coding sequence is TGCAGTGCTAGAGATTATCACTGGAACACTGAAGCTTTCTTT.

In this sample, this clonotype turned up many times. At one end the junction does not follow the germline gene, possibly because of a read error. V usage is TRBV6-1 and J usage is TRBJ2-5, with D hard to call. CDR3 size: 14 residues. Looked up from germline, CDR1 is MNHNS and CDR2 is SASEGT. CDR3 sequence (DNA): TGTGCCAGCAGAGAAGGTCAGGACCAAGAGACCCAGTACTTC. This translates into CASREGQDQETQYF.

A note on this clonotype: A read error may be the cause here, since a much bigger clone is one base away. The chain couples TRBV12-3 or TRBV12-4 to TRBJ1-5; possibly TRBD1 for D (6 bases). The V end lost 5 bases, the J end lost 7 bases, and 24 bases lay between the germline ends. CDR3 size: 17 residues. The CDR3 bases are TGTGCCAGCAGTCTAGGGAAGACAGGTAGTGACAAACAGCCCCAGCATTTT. This encodes CASSLGKTGSDKQPQHF.

This clonotype was counted at least ten times. The rearrangement joins TRBV6-2 or TRBV6-3 to TRBJ2-5; 11 nucleotides match TRBD2. Germline V gives CDR1 MNHEY, CDR2 SVGEGT. Trimming removed 2 bases from V and 5 bases from J; junction bases left unmatched: 4. This CDR3 has 15 amino acids. CDR3 sequence reads: CASSYLAGGLETQYF. As DNA, the CDR3 is TGTGCCAGCAGTTACCTAGCGGGGGGTTTGGAGACCCAGTACTTC.

This clonotype was picked up many times. The genes are TRBV6-5 and TRBJ2-7; D is perhaps TRBD1 (6 bases). The CDR3 loop spans 14 amino acids. The V end lost 6 bases, the J end lost 2 bases, and 14 bases lay between the germline ends. Germline values: CDR1 MNHEY, CDR2 SVGAGI. This chain's CDR3 is CASRRTATTYEQYF. The CDR3 DNA reads TGTGCCAGCAGAAGGACAGCTACAACCTACGAGCAGTACTTC.

This clonotype was recorded many times. The chain recombines TRBV6-6 with TRBJ2-5; D is possibly TRBD1 (7 bases). This CDR3 is 17 amino acids long. Trimming shortened V by 0 bases and J by 1 base, and 15 bases separated the two germline ends. Per the germline V gene, CDR1 is MNHNY and CDR2 is SVGAGI (reference sequence). The CDR3 region is CASSYSLPGGIQETQYF. The DNA of the CDR3 is TGTGCCAGCAGTTACTCACTTCCAGGGGGGATCCAAGAGACCCAGTACTTC.

This clonotype has a count of ten or more. The rearrangement joins TRBV20-1 to TRBJ2-7; maybe TRBD2 (8 bases). CDR3 length: 13 residues. Germline V gene lookup returns CDR1 DFQATT and CDR2 SNEGSKA (reference sequence). The ends were cut back, 6 bases at V and 7 bases at J, with 19 bases in the middle. Here the CDR3 reads CSAEGAGGSEQYF. The CDR3 DNA is TGCAGTGCCGAGGGGGCGGGAGGTAGTGAGCAGTACTTC.

In this sample, this clonotype turned up many times. The chain links TRBV5-6 to TRBJ1-1, with no clear D. This CDR3 has 11 residues. Germline V gene sequence: CDR1 SGHDT, CDR2 YYEEEE. Trimming took off 0 bases at V and 8 bases at J, with 5 bases between the two ends. CDR3 sequence: CASSLGNEAFF. Written as DNA, the CDR3 is TGTGCCAGCAGCTTGGGGAACGAAGCTTTCTTT.

This clonotype occurred many times. Its ends do not fully match the called genes, so a read error is possible. The V and J genes are TRBV28 and TRBJ1-1; D perhaps matches TRBD1 (5 bases). Germline V gives CDR1 MDHEN, CDR2 SYDVKM. This CDR3 comprises 10 residues. The CDR3 reads CASGAEDAPF. CDR3 nucleotide sequence: TGTGCCAGCGGGGCCGAGGATGCACCCTTT.

This clonotype has a count of ten or more. The rearrangement uses TRBV7-3 and TRBJ2-3; D is possibly TRBD1 (5 bases). The CDR3 runs 15 residues. V was cut by 2 bases and J by 2 bases, with 11 bases left in between. Germline assignment: CDR1 SGHTA and CDR2 FQGTGA. As DNA, the CDR3 is TGTGCCAGCAGCTTATATCAGGGTACCACAGATACGCAGTATTTT. The encoded protein is CASSLYQGTTDTQYF. The complete variable domain, with remaining parts taken from reference TRBV7-3 and TRBJ2-3, reads GAGVSQTPSNKVTEKGKYVELRCDPISGHTALYWYRQSLGQGPEFLIYFQGTGAADDSGLPNDRFFAVRPEGSVSTLKIQRTERGDSAVYLCASSLYQGTTDTQYFGPGTRLTVL.